The rows below give T cell receptor beta chains drawn from one sample of a study of cytotoxic CD8 clonotypes in ibrutinib-treated CLL. Sequencing was performed with immunoSEQ multiplex PCR; in TCRdb, only in-frame clones are kept and a portion is missing. This table holds 330,000 or so clones, 67% found once. This sample comprised PBMCs, obtained after 36 months of ibrutinib treatment. The receptors stem from a human donor with chronic lymphocytic leukemia. The CDR3 runs from the conserved cysteine through the conserved F or W. D genes are given only for firm matches. Some rows mark clone size as missing; the rest say once, few, many or name a class of expanded clone.

j_call d_call clone_size v_call cdr3_nt cdr3_aa
TRBJ1-3 - - TRBV29-1 TGCAGCGGTCAACAGGGAGCGAACACCATATATTTT CSGQQGANTIYF
TRBJ1-6 TRBD1 once TRBV10-2 TGCGCCAGCAGTGAACACAGGGGCTCACCCCTCCACTTT CASSEHRGSPLHF
TRBJ1-2 - - TRBV29-1 TGCAGCGTTGAAAGGCCGGGGAAGGGCTATGGCTACACCTTC CSVERPGKGYGYTF
TRBJ2-7 TRBD2 few TRBV6-7 TGTGCCAGCAGTTCCCGGACTAGCGGGAGCGAGCAGTACTTC CASSSRTSGSEQYF
TRBJ1-1 TRBD1 many TRBV29-1 TGCAGCGCCTGGGGGGGGACAGCGAACACTGAAGCTTTCTTT CSAWGGTANTEAFF
TRBJ2-6 - - TRBV6-5 TGTGCCAGCAGTTCCTTTAGGCCATCTGGGGCCAACGTCCTGACTTTC CASSSFRPSGANVLTF
TRBJ2-7 TRBD2 - TRBV5-1 TGCGCCAGCAGCCCCCGCCCGGGGAGGGACGAGCAGTACTTC CASSPRPGRDEQYF
TRBJ2-2 - few TRBV6-1 TGTGCCAGCAGTGAAGTGTATGGGGAAAGGGATTCCGGGGAGCTGTTTTTT CASSEVYGERDSGELFF
TRBJ2-1 TRBD2 once TRBV28 TGTGCCAGCAGTCTACCCTCGGTGGCTAGCGGGATTAGCTCCTACAATGAGCAGTTCTTC CASSLPSVASGISSYNEQFF
TRBJ2-7 - - TRBV29-1 TGCAGCGTTGGGCAGGGATCTCCCTACGAGCAGTACTTC CSVGQGSPYEQYF
TRBJ2-1 - - TRBV5-1 TGCGCCAGCAGCCACCTTTGGGGGGTGAGCTCCTACAATGAGCAGTTCTTC CASSHLWGVSSYNEQFF
TRBJ2-5 TRBD2 once TRBV5-4 TGTGCCAGCAGCCCTGTTGCGGGAGGGCGGAAAGAGACCCAGTACTTC CASSPVAGGRKETQYF
TRBJ1-2 - few TRBV2 TGTGCCAGCAGCGGCCTGAGGGATGGCTACACCTTC CASSGLRDGYTF
TRBJ1-5 - - TRBV9 TGTGCCAGCAGCGTAAGGGGGGCGCGTGTGTCCAATCAGCCCCAGCATTTT CASSVRGARVSNQPQHF
TRBJ2-3 - - TRBV5-1 TGCGCCAGCAGCATAGGACAGTTTGATACGCAGTATTTT CASSIGQFDTQYF
TRBJ2-5 - - TRBV4-1 TGCGCCAGCAGCCACGCCAGGGTCGGGTTGCAAGAGACCCAGTACTTC CASSHARVGLQETQYF
TRBJ2-7 TRBD1 - TRBV2 TGTGCCAGCAGGATTACCGGGACAGGGCCCGAGCAGTACTTC CASRITGTGPEQYF
TRBJ1-2 - - TRBV27 TGTGCCAGCAGTTTCCGGGGTGTTAACTATGGCTACACCTTC CASSFRGVNYGYTF
TRBJ1-1 - - TRBV10-2 TGCGCCAGCAGTGAACGGACGACGGAAGCTTTCTTT CASSERTTEAFF
TRBJ1-1 TRBD1 few TRBV5-1 TGCGCCAGCAGCTTGCTACAGGGGCCCACTGAAGCTTTCTTT CASSLLQGPTEAFF
TRBJ1-3 - - TRBV28 TGTGCCAGCAGTTTATCCCGAAACACCATATATTTT CASSLSRNTIYF
TRBJ1-2 - - TRBV4-2 TGTGCCAGCAGCAAAGAGGGGCGTGAGACGGCTAACTATGGCTACACCTTC CASSKEGRETANYGYTF
TRBJ2-7 - - TRBV28 TGTGCCAGCAGTTCACCTTTACCCTCCTACGAGCAGTACTTC CASSSPLPSYEQYF
TRBJ1-2 - once TRBV25-1 TGTGCCAGCAGTGAGTTACCGGACAGTAGCTATGGCTACACCTTC CASSELPDSSYGYTF
TRBJ1-1 - few TRBV9 TGTGCCAGCAGCGCACGGGCAAACATGAACACTGAAGCTTTCTTT CASSARANMNTEAFF
TRBJ2-5 - few TRBV28 TGTGCCAGCAGTCCAACAAGGTACCAAGAGACCCAGTACTTC CASSPTRYQETQYF
TRBJ2-1 TRBD1 few TRBV5-6 TGTGCCAGCAGCTGGACAGGGGCGGGCTACAATGAGCAGTTCTTC CASSWTGAGYNEQFF
TRBJ2-5 - - TRBV7-3 TGTGCCAGCAGCTTAATGTGGGGAGAGACCCAGTACTTC CASSLMWGETQYF